These T cell receptor beta chains were read from a single sample in a study of blood T cell repertoires in COVID-19. Generated by immunoSEQ multiplex PCR, the TCRdb table keeps only in-frame clones and is missing some. The repertoire holds approximately 60,000 clones, with about three quarters as singletons. The material sequenced was peripheral blood. Every receptor here comes from a human donor in a cohort sampled during active COVID-19. CDR3s include the opening cysteine and the closing phenylalanine or tryptophan. A D gene is named only where the DNA matches it firmly. The size field is filled for only some rows; it gives once, few, many or a size class.

V	J	size	D	CDR3	DNA
TRBV7-6	TRBJ2-3	NA	TRBD2	CASSLVAGGTDTQYF	TGTGCCAGCAGCTTAGTAGCGGGGGGCACAGATACGCAGTATTTT
TRBV3-1/TRBV3-2	TRBJ2-3	NA	NA	CASSLITDTQYF	TGTGCCAGCAGCCTCATCACAGATACGCAGTATTTT
TRBV6-5	TRBJ1-6	few	TRBD1	CASTMGQVHSPLHF	TGTGCCAGCACCATGGGACAGGTTCATTCACCCCTCCACTTT
TRBV19	TRBJ1-1	NA	NA	CASSIGQTNTEAFF	TGTGCCAGTAGTATAGGACAGACAAACACTGAAGCTTTCTTT
TRBV7-8	TRBJ1-3	NA	NA	CASSSDGIGNTIYF	TGTGCCAGCAGCAGCGACGGGATAGGAAACACCATATATTTT
TRBV3-1/TRBV3-2	TRBJ2-3	NA	NA	CASSPGDHGQYF	TGTGCCAGCAGCCCGGGGGACCACGGGCAGTATTTT
TRBV7-2	TRBJ2-7	NA	TRBD1	CASSRGQGPAYEQYF	TGTGCCAGCAGCCGCGGACAGGGGCCTGCCTACGAGCAGTACTTC
TRBV30	TRBJ2-1	NA	NA	CAWAPLTGSYNEQFF	TGTGCCTGGGCCCCATTGACAGGTAGCTACAATGAGCAGTTCTTC
TRBV30	TRBJ2-1	NA	TRBD2	CALGLAGGRSEQFF	TGTGCCTTGGGACTAGCGGGGGGCCGCTCTGAGCAGTTCTTC
TRBV7-9	TRBJ1-1	NA	TRBD1	CASSPGTVNTEAFF	TGTGCCAGCAGCCCTGGGACAGTAAACACTGAAGCTTTCTTT
TRBV6-5	TRBJ2-2	NA	TRBD2	CASSRTSGTGELFF	TGTGCCAGCAGTAGGACTAGCGGTACCGGGGAGCTGTTTTTT
TRBV7-2	TRBJ2-1	NA	TRBD1	CASKGTGMDEQFF	TGTGCCAGCAAGGGGACAGGGATGGATGAGCAGTTCTTC
TRBV7-2	TRBJ2-3	NA	TRBD2	CASSSPTSGTYTDTQYF	TGTGCCAGCAGCTCCCCCACTAGCGGGACGTACACAGATACGCAGTATTTT
TRBV5-6	TRBJ2-7	few	NA	CASSLGRAPYEQYF	TGTGCCAGCAGCTTGGGGCGGGCCCCCTACGAGCAGTACTTC
TRBV14	TRBJ2-7	NA	TRBD1	CASSPWTGRTSYEQYF	TGTGCCAGCAGCCCGTGGACAGGGCGGACCTCCTACGAGCAGTACTTC
TRBV7-3	TRBJ2-1	NA	TRBD2	CASSSAAGGPGNEQFF	TGTGCCAGCAGCTCCGCCGCGGGGGGGCCGGGGAATGAGCAGTTCTTC
TRBV5-1	TRBJ1-1	NA	NA	CASSSNEATEAFF	TGCGCCAGCAGCTCGAATGAGGCCACTGAAGCTTTCTTT
TRBV12-3/TRBV12-4	TRBJ1-4	NA	NA	CASRADGEKLFF	TGTGCCAGCAGAGCGGACGGTGAAAAACTGTTTTTT
TRBV27	TRBJ2-5	NA	NA	CASSFQSSPGFTSKTQYF	TGTGCCAGCAGTTTTCAATCTAGCCCCGGCTTCACTAGTAAGACCCAGTACTTC
TRBV2	TRBJ2-5	once	TRBD1	CASPGQGGPQETQYF	TGTGCCAGCCCGGGACAGGGGGGGCCTCAAGAGACCCAGTACTTC
TRBV7-2	TRBJ1-1	NA	NA	CASSLGWSPTLNTEAFF	TGTGCCAGCAGCTTAGGGTGGTCTCCAACTTTGAACACTGAAGCTTTCTTT
TRBV6-5	TRBJ1-1	few	NA	CGHSGPRVTEAFF	TGTGGTCACTCCGGGCCGAGGGTCACTGAAGCTTTCTTT
TRBV4-2	TRBJ2-5	NA	NA	CASSQGRVGETQYF	TGTGCCAGCAGCCAAGGGAGGGTTGGAGAGACCCAGTACTTC
TRBV25-1	TRBJ1-6	NA	NA	CASSGRGGSPLHF	TGTGCCAGCAGTGGCAGGGGTGGCTCACCCCTCCACTTT
TRBV2	TRBJ1-4	NA	NA	CASSRGQAEKLFF	TGTGCCAGCAGTAGGGGTCAGGCCGAAAAACTGTTTTTT
TRBV6-2/TRBV6-3	TRBJ2-5	NA	NA	CASSYSAGITLETQYF	TGTGCCAGCAGTTACTCGGCGGGTATAACGCTAGAGACCCAGTACTTC
TRBV9	TRBJ2-1	NA	TRBD2	CASSVGGGAGGNEQFF	TGTGCCAGCAGCGTAGGCGGGGGGGCCGGAGGGAATGAGCAGTTCTTC
TRBV19	TRBJ2-1	few	TRBD1	CASSHSGRDRGSYEQFF	TGTGCCAGTAGTCATTCAGGGCGGGACAGGGGGTCCTATGAGCAGTTCTTC
TRBV4-2	TRBJ1-3	few	TRBD1	CASSQEDRARGSGNTIYF	TGTGCCAGCAGCCAAGAGGACAGGGCCCGGGGCTCTGGAAACACCATATATTTT
TRBV27	TRBJ1-2	once	NA	CASNTGNLDGYTF	TGTGCCAGCAACACAGGGAACTTAGATGGCTACACCTTC
TRBV7-9	TRBJ2-1	many	TRBD1	CASSRGQPPNEQFF	TGTGCCAGCAGCCGGGGACAGCCACCAAATGAGCAGTTCTTC
TRBV7-2	TRBJ2-1	NA	NA	CASSRTPSSYNEQFF	TGTGCCAGCAGCCGGACTCCGAGCTCCTACAATGAGCAGTTCTTC
TRBV6-5	TRBJ2-7	NA	TRBD1	CASPGQAYEQYF	TGTGCCAGCCCCGGACAGGCCTACGAGCAGTACTTC
TRBV7-2	TRBJ2-3	NA	TRBD2	CASSFRAGAISTDTQYF	TGTGCCAGCAGCTTCCGAGCGGGGGCAATAAGCACAGATACGCAGTATTTT
TRBV7-8	TRBJ1-1	NA	NA	CASSSTRAGGAFF	TGTGCCAGCAGCTCGACTAGGGCGGGAGGAGCTTTCTTT